This TCR beta chain was profiled in a study of CD8 T cells in Susac syndrome. Controls matched for sex and age were healthy donors. In germline, CDR1 is MDHEN, CDR2 SYDVKM. Counting both end residues, the CDR3 totals 16 amino acids. When the RNA was reverse transcribed, random hexamers were used with an input of about 0.45 to 1 ug. MiXCR, run by TCRdb on the immunoSEQ multiplex PCR reads, gives a single entry per CDR3 protein. This table has roughly 200,000 distinct CDR3 sequences, just under 95% appearing once. Note on this clonotype: Because the CDR3's place on the DNA is in doubt, the DNA is left out and the CDR3 is given as listed by TCRdb.

Sample: CD4+ T cells from PBMCs. This receptor was obtained from a human donor in good health. The gene calls are TRBV28 and TRBJ2-1; the table's D call TRBD2 went unverified against the DNA. CDR3 residues: CASSSSTSGDYNEQFF.